These T cell receptor beta chains were read from a single sample in a study of post-analysis software for immune sequencing data. TCRdb used MiXCR to reprocess the PCR reads, holding one entry per CDR3 protein. The sample carries roughly 160,000 distinct CDR3 sequences, 35% to 40% recorded once. Sequences were derived from blood, sampled after autologous hematopoietic stem cell transplantation. The receptor set was obtained from a girl aged 10 to 17 with multiple sclerosis. Each CDR3 is given with its conserved first and last residue. The D gene is left open where the match is weak. Size is omitted from some rows. Given values are once, few, many or a class for expanded clones.

DNA: TGTGCCAGCAGCTTAGGAGCTGGCAGGGGAAGCGGCTACACCTTC
CDR3: CASSLGAGRGSGYTF
size: many
J: TRBJ1-2
D: NA
V: TRBV7-2

DNA: TGTGCCAGCAGTCCCTTTTCCCTTTTATGGGAGGGCAACTATGGCTACACCTTC
CDR3: CASSPFSLLWEGNYGYTF
size: NA
J: TRBJ1-2
D: NA
V: TRBV12-3/TRBV12-4

DNA: TGTGCCAGCAGTTACGCCCTCAATGAAAAACTGTTTTTT
CDR3: CASSYALNEKLFF
size: many
J: TRBJ1-4
D: NA
V: TRBV6-6

DNA: TGCGCCAGCAGCTTCGGACTGGGCGACTACTACGAGCAGTACTTC
CDR3: CASSFGLGDYYEQYF
size: NA
J: TRBJ2-7
D: NA
V: TRBV5-1

DNA: TGTGCCAGCAGCTTACAGGGAAGAGCTGGAGAGCAGTACTTC
CDR3: CASSLQGRAGEQYF
size: NA
J: TRBJ2-4
D: NA
V: TRBV7-2

DNA: TGTGCCAGCAGCGCGACTAGCAGGTTCCCCTACGAGCAGTACTTC
CDR3: CASSATSRFPYEQYF
size: many
J: TRBJ2-7
D: TRBD2
V: TRBV5-5

DNA: TGTGCCAGCAGCTTAGCGCCACAGGGGGCCTACGAGCAGTACTTC
CDR3: CASSLAPQGAYEQYF
size: NA
J: TRBJ2-7
D: TRBD1
V: TRBV7-2

DNA: TGTGCCAGCAGTTACCCTGATGACATGAGCAATCAGCCCCAGCATTTT
CDR3: CASSYPDDMSNQPQHF
size: NA
J: TRBJ1-5
D: NA
V: TRBV12-3/TRBV12-4

DNA: TGCGCCAGCAGCTTGGACTCTGGCGGGAGCTCCTACAATGAGCAGTTCTTC
CDR3: CASSLDSGGSSYNEQFF
size: NA
J: TRBJ2-1
D: TRBD2
V: TRBV5-1

DNA: TGTGCCAGCAGTTCAGCCCAACAGGGCTACACCTTC
CDR3: CASSSAQQGYTF
size: few
J: TRBJ1-2
D: NA
V: TRBV28

DNA: TGCAGTGCTAGTCCCCTACAGGGCCCTCAGCCCCAGCATTTT
CDR3: CSASPLQGPQPQHF
size: NA
J: TRBJ1-5
D: NA
V: TRBV20-1

DNA: TGTGCCAGCCGTGGACTAGCGTTAGAAGAGCAGTTCTTC
CDR3: CASRGLALEEQFF
size: few
J: TRBJ2-1
D: TRBD2
V: TRBV6-5

DNA: TGCAGCGTTGATGTGGCCGAGCATGGCTACACCTTC
CDR3: CSVDVAEHGYTF
size: many
J: TRBJ1-2
D: NA
V: TRBV29-1

DNA: TGTGCCAGCAGTTTAGTCCTTGGGACAGGGGGCCCACTCAGCACAGATACGCAGTATTTT
CDR3: CASSLVLGTGGPLSTDTQYF
size: NA
J: TRBJ2-3
D: TRBD1
V: TRBV12-3/TRBV12-4

DNA: TGCAGTGCTAGAAAAAACTCCTACAATGAGCAGTTCTTC
CDR3: CSARKNSYNEQFF
size: few
J: TRBJ2-1
D: NA
V: TRBV20-1

DNA: TGCGCCAGCAGCCAAGATCCGGGGGGAGTTTATGAGCAGTTCTTC
CDR3: CASSQDPGGVYEQFF
size: NA
J: TRBJ2-1
D: TRBD2
V: TRBV4-3

DNA: TGTGCCAGCAACGATCTGGGTAGCAATGAGCAGTTCTTC
CDR3: CASNDLGSNEQFF
size: NA
J: TRBJ2-1
D: NA
V: TRBV6-2/TRBV6-3

DNA: TGTGCCACCAGTGACTGGACTAGCGGGAGAGGCGATACGCAGTATTTT
CDR3: CATSDWTSGRGDTQYF
size: NA
J: TRBJ2-3
D: TRBD2
V: TRBV24-1

DNA: TGTGCCAGCAGTTACGCGTATGGCGGGCCCGGCTACAATGAGCAGTTCTTC
CDR3: CASSYAYGGPGYNEQFF
size: NA
J: TRBJ2-1
D: NA
V: TRBV6-6

DNA: TGTGCCAGCAGTTCTTGGGGACACGATCAGCCCCAGCATTTT
CDR3: CASSSWGHDQPQHF
size: NA
J: TRBJ1-5
D: NA
V: TRBV12-3/TRBV12-4

DNA: TGTGCCACAAGCCGGGACTACGGTTCAGATACGCAGTATTTT
CDR3: CATSRDYGSDTQYF
size: NA
J: TRBJ2-3
D: TRBD2
V: TRBV12-3/TRBV12-4

DNA: TGCAGTGCTGCTCGACTCACAGGGACTGGATCCGAAAAACTGTTTTTT
CDR3: CSAARLTGTGSEKLFF
size: NA
J: TRBJ1-4
D: NA
V: TRBV20-1

DNA: TGTGCCAGCAGCTTGGGTTATGAAGCTTTCTTT
CDR3: CASSLGYEAFF
size: few
J: TRBJ1-1
D: NA
V: TRBV11-3

DNA: TGTGCCAGCAGCTTGGCCGGGACAGGGTGGGGCTACACCTTC
CDR3: CASSLAGTGWGYTF
size: NA
J: TRBJ1-2
D: TRBD1
V: TRBV7-2

DNA: TGCAGCGACGGAGGGGACGGTTGGTACCAAGAGATCCAGTACTTC
CDR3: CSDGGDGWYQEIQYF
size: NA
J: TRBJ2-5
D: NA
V: TRBV29-1

DNA: TGTGCCAGCAGCTACATGCCGACTAGCGCGGGGAATGAGCAGTTCTTC
CDR3: CASSYMPTSAGNEQFF
size: NA
J: TRBJ2-1
D: TRBD2
V: TRBV7-6

DNA: TGTGCCCTCAGGACTCAGCCCCAGCATTTT
CDR3: CALRTQPQHF
size: NA
J: TRBJ1-5
D: NA
V: TRBV10-3

DNA: TGCGCCAGCAGCCAAGAAGACAGTCCTGATACGCAGTATTTT
CDR3: CASSQEDSPDTQYF
size: medium-sized
J: TRBJ2-3
D: NA
V: TRBV4-1

DNA: TGCAGTGCGAACGGTGGACCGGGGAAGAACTCCTACGAGCAGTACTTC
CDR3: CSANGGPGKNSYEQYF
size: few
J: TRBJ2-7
D: NA
V: TRBV20-1

DNA: TGTGCCAGCAGCTTCAGTGGTTTACCCTACGAGCAGTACTTC
CDR3: CASSFSGLPYEQYF
size: NA
J: TRBJ2-7
D: NA
V: TRBV5-6

DNA: TGTGCCAGCAGCTTAGCCCTCTACGGGTCCCAAGAGACCCAGTACTTC
CDR3: CASSLALYGSQETQYF
size: few
J: TRBJ2-5
D: NA
V: TRBV7-9

DNA: TGCGCCAGCAGCACGCGACTAGCGGGATCCACAGATACGCAGTATTTT
CDR3: CASSTRLAGSTDTQYF
size: NA
J: TRBJ2-3
D: TRBD2
V: TRBV5-1

DNA: TGTGCCAGTCATCCCGGGGCAGGGCCCCTCCAAGAGACCCAGTACTTC
CDR3: CASHPGAGPLQETQYF
size: NA
J: TRBJ2-5
D: NA
V: TRBV6-1

DNA: TGCAGTGCTAGCCCCAGGACTAGCGGGACCTACCAAGAGACCCAGTACTTC
CDR3: CSASPRTSGTYQETQYF
size: few
J: TRBJ2-5
D: TRBD2
V: TRBV20-1

DNA: TGCGCCAGCAGCCAAGATCCTTCCTACAGTGAGCAGTTCTTC
CDR3: CASSQDPSYSEQFF
size: NA
J: TRBJ2-1
D: NA
V: TRBV4-1

DNA: TGTGCCAGCAGCTGCGCGACCGGGACATCTCAAGAGACCCAGTACTTC
CDR3: CASSCATGTSQETQYF
size: NA
J: TRBJ2-5
D: NA
V: TRBV7-3

DNA: TGCAGTGCTACGGCCGGGGGAACCTACGAGCAGTACTTC
CDR3: CSATAGGTYEQYF
size: NA
J: TRBJ2-7
D: NA
V: TRBV20-1

DNA: TGCAGTGCCCAGGTGATTAGCGGGAGGCGAGAGACCCTGTACTTC
CDR3: CSAQVISGRRETLYF
size: NA
J: TRBJ2-7
D: TRBD2
V: TRBV20-1

DNA: TGTGCCAGCTCACCACGGACAGCCGCTGGATACGAGCAGTACTTC
CDR3: CASSPRTAAGYEQYF
size: NA
J: TRBJ2-7
D: NA
V: TRBV18

DNA: TGTGCCAGCAGCCAAGAGGGCGTGAGGGAGACCCAGTACTTC
CDR3: CASSQEGVRETQYF
size: few
J: TRBJ2-5
D: NA
V: TRBV3-1

DNA: TGTGCCAGCAGCCAAGGACAGACTAATCAGCCCCAGCATTTT
CDR3: CASSQGQTNQPQHF
size: few
J: TRBJ1-5
D: NA
V: TRBV3-1

DNA: TGCAGCGTTTCGTGGCAGAGGAATGAAAAACTGTATTTT
CDR3: CSVSWQRNEKLYF
size: few
J: TRBJ2-3
D: NA
V: TRBV29-1

DNA: TGTGCCAGCAGTTACTCGAGAGACGGAGAGACCCAGTACTTC
CDR3: CASSYSRDGETQYF
size: NA
J: TRBJ2-5
D: NA
V: TRBV6-5

DNA: TGTGCCAGCAGTTTAGTACTAGCGATTTACAATGAGCAGTTCTTC
CDR3: CASSLVLAIYNEQFF
size: few
J: TRBJ2-1
D: TRBD2
V: TRBV27

DNA: TGTGCCAGCAGCCGCGGGACTAGCGGGACCTACGAGCAGTACTTC
CDR3: CASSRGTSGTYEQYF
size: few
J: TRBJ2-7
D: TRBD2
V: TRBV12-3/TRBV12-4

DNA: TGTGCCAGCAGCCAAGTTTGGAGGGAAAAACTGTTTTTT
CDR3: CASSQVWREKLFF
size: NA
J: TRBJ1-4
D: NA
V: TRBV4-2

DNA: TGTGCCAGCAGCCCCAGTTTGGTGACGAAGAACAATGAGCAGTTCTTC
CDR3: CASSPSLVTKNNEQFF
size: few
J: TRBJ2-1
D: NA
V: TRBV5-5

DNA: TGTGCCAGCAGCCAAGGGAAGGGTTGGTCCTACGAGCAGTACTTC
CDR3: CASSQGKGWSYEQYF
size: many
J: TRBJ2-7
D: NA
V: TRBV14

DNA: TGTGCCATCAGTGCCCCCGGCACAGATACGCAGTATTTT
CDR3: CAISAPGTDTQYF
size: few
J: TRBJ2-3
D: NA
V: TRBV10-3

DNA: TGCAGTGCTAGAGTGGGTAGCGTGCCCACAGATACGCAGTATTTT
CDR3: CSARVGSVPTDTQYF
size: NA
J: TRBJ2-3
D: NA
V: TRBV20-1

DNA: TGCAGTGCGACCGGGACAGGGGCGGTCGGAAGCAATCAGCCCCAGCATTTT
CDR3: CSATGTGAVGSNQPQHF
size: NA
J: TRBJ1-5
D: TRBD1
V: TRBV20-1

DNA: TGTGCCAGCAGCTTGGACCCTGCAACTAATGAAAAACTGTTTTTT
CDR3: CASSLDPATNEKLFF
size: NA
J: TRBJ1-4
D: NA
V: TRBV7-2

DNA: TGTGCCAGCAGCCCCGGCGGGGGACAGGGGCCGAAGGCTTTCTTT
CDR3: CASSPGGGQGPKAFF
size: many
J: TRBJ1-1
D: TRBD1
V: TRBV9

DNA: TGTGCCAGCAGCGTAGAAACGGCCTACTACAATGAGCAGTTCTTC
CDR3: CASSVETAYYNEQFF
size: many
J: TRBJ2-1
D: NA
V: TRBV9

DNA: TGTGCCAGCAGCCCGGGACGGATAACAACCGTTAACTATGGCTACACCTTC
CDR3: CASSPGRITTVNYGYTF
size: NA
J: TRBJ1-2
D: NA
V: TRBV6-6